These 26 T cell receptor beta chains came from one sample sequenced in a study of blood T cells in healthy people across ages. A second PCR, run for about 6 to 12 cycles, used a sample-barcoded 5' primer plus a J-beta primer mix. TCRdb passed the 5' RACE reads through MiXCR, listing each CDR3 protein once. The top ten hold 20% to 25% of the sample, which has some 920,000 distinct CDR3 sequences, roughly 51% seen once. The sequencing sample was made of blood. Source of these receptors: a woman aged 55-69 years in good health.

V gene TRBV2 combines with J gene TRBJ2-1; TRBD1 matches 9 bases. CDR1 is SNHLY and CDR2 is FYNNEI in the germline V gene. This CDR3 region has 14 residues. The V gene end was trimmed by 6 bases and the J gene end by 8 bases; junction bases not matched to a gene: 8. CDR3 sequence (DNA): TGTGCCAGCAGCGTTGGACAGGGGTTCGATGAGCAGTTCTTC. Amino acid sequence: CASSVGQGFDEQFF.

J is TRBJ2-5 and V is TRBV20-1; D possibly uses TRBD1 or TRBD2 (5 bases each). Germline loops: CDR1 DFQATT, CDR2 SNEGSKA (reference sequence). The ends were cut back, 8 bases at V and 9 bases at J, with 19 bases in the middle. The CDR3 has 12 residues. CDR3 residues: CSPRKGQEAQYF. Written as DNA, the CDR3 is TGCAGTCCGCGGAAGGGGCAGGAGGCCCAGTACTTC.

Only a few counts were recorded for this clonotype. The CDR3: CASSQVKNEQFF. The CDR3 DNA is TGCGCCAGCAGCCAAGTTAAAAATGAGCAGTTCTTC. The chain couples TRBV4-1 to TRBJ2-1; no reliable D call. The CDR3 length is 12 residues. Germline V gives CDR1 MGHRA, CDR2 YSYEKL. Trimming shortened V by 1 base and J by 7 bases, and 5 bases separated the two germline ends.

J is TRBJ2-5 and V is TRBV28; 9 nucleotides match TRBD1. The J call is in doubt because the DNA end fits TRBJ2-7 better. This CDR3 has 14 residues. Per the germline V gene, CDR1 is MDHEN and CDR2 is SYDVKM. The CDR3 DNA sequence: TGTGCCAGCAGGGGACAGGGCGACGCCTACGAGCAGTACTTC. Translated: CASRGQGDAYEQYF.

The chain recombines TRBV4-2 with TRBJ2-7, with TRBD2 as a possible D gene (5 bases). The CDR3 is made up of 14 amino acids. CDR1 and CDR2 (germline): LGHNA, YNFKEQ. V was shortened by 4 bases and J by 6 bases, with 16 bases between the two germline ends. CDR3 amino acids: CASSPWRASREQYF. For the CDR3, the DNA is TGTGCCAGCAGCCCCTGGCGGGCATCGCGCGAGCAGTACTTC.

This clonotype was found once. One junction end disagrees with the germline gene, perhaps due to a read error. The chain recombines TRBV5-1 with TRBJ2-5; tentatively, D is TRBD1 (6 bases). Germline V gene lookup returns CDR1 SGHRS and CDR2 YFSETQ. CDR3 length equals 13 residues. CDR3 sequence reads: CASNLGAQETQYF. DNA for the CDR3: TGCGCCAGCAACTTGGGGGCACAAGAGACCCAGTACTTC.

The chain employs TRBV7-2 and TRBJ2-7; 7 bases are a match to TRBD2. The V segment lost 1 base and the J segment 1 base; nucleotides outside the gene matches: 7. CDR1 and CDR2 (germline): SGHTA, FQGNSA. The CDR3 is 16 amino acids. CDR3 nucleotides: TGTGCCAGCAGCTTAGGGAGCGGGACCACATCCTACGAGCAGTACTTC. Translated: CASSLGSGTTSYEQYF.

The chain has TRBV7-9 and TRBJ2-1; D is perhaps TRBD2 (6 bases). Germline CDR1 reads SEHNR; CDR2 reads FQNEAQ (reference sequence). Trimming pared 4 bases from V and 6 bases from J, leaving 10 bases between. This CDR3 has 13 residues. CDR3 residues: CASSWGLTNEQFF. The DNA of the CDR3 is TGTGCCAGCAGCTGGGGACTGACCAATGAGCAGTTCTTC. The whole variable domain, filled in from reference TRBV7-9 and TRBJ2-1, reads DTGVSQNPRHKITKRGQNVTFRCDPISEHNRLYWYRQTLGQGPEFLTYFQNEAQLEKSRLLSDRFSAERPKGSFSTLEIQRTEQGDSAMYLCASSWGLTNEQFFGPGTRLTVL.

The rearrangement joins TRBV5-8 to TRBJ1-6; 7 nucleotides align to TRBD1. CDR1 is SGHTS and CDR2 is YDEGEE in the germline V gene. The CDR3 runs to 14 residues. The ends lost 0 bases at V and 8 bases at J; junction bases unmatched: 2. CDR3: CASSLGQGDSPLHF. In nucleotides, the CDR3 is TGTGCCAGCAGCTTGGGGCAGGGGGATTCACCCCTCCACTTT.

This clonotype was recorded a few times. CDR3 bases: TGTGCCAGCAGTGCCCAAGGCCATTCCTACGAGCAGTACTTC. It translates to CASSAQGHSYEQYF. The chain uses TRBV2 and TRBJ2-7, with D uncertain. Per germline, CDR1 SNHLY and CDR2 FYNNEI. V was trimmed by 4 bases and J by 1 base, leaving 11 bases between them. The CDR3 loop spans 14 amino acids.

This rearrangement joins TRBV7-9 to TRBJ1-2; D is unclear. This CDR3 is 15 amino acids long. Germline V CDR1 and CDR2: SEHNR, FQNEAQ (reference sequence). V gave up 3 bases and J gave up 4 bases, with 15 bases separating them. This CDR3 is CASSLTGIETYGYTF. The CDR3 DNA reads TGTGCCAGCAGCTTGACGGGGATTGAGACCTATGGCTACACCTTC.

This clonotype was seen more than once but under ten times. A much more abundant neighbour one base away suggests this may be a read error. The rearrangement uses TRBV12-3 or TRBV12-4 and TRBJ2-7, with D perhaps matching TRBD2 (6 bases). V gave up 5 bases and J gave up 7 bases, with 18 bases separating them. This CDR3 is built from 14 residues. The CDR3 coding sequence is TGTGCCAGCAGTACTAGACTAGTGGGCAATGAGCAGTACTTC. Its translation: CASSTRLVGNEQYF.

In its sample, this clonotype was seen a few times. V is TRBV4-1 and J is TRBJ1-2; D possibly corresponds to TRBD1 (5 bases). Trimming stripped 9 bases from V and 8 bases from J, with 16 bases between. Looked up from germline, CDR1 is MGHRA and CDR2 is YSYEKL. The CDR3 loop spans 12 amino acids. CDR3 residues: CASSNNRRGYTF. For the CDR3, the DNA is TGCGCCAGTAGTAATAACAGGCGGGGCTACACCTTC.

This clonotype occurred a few times. The chain joins TRBV28 to TRBJ2-3, with D hard to call. V lost 7 bases to trimming and J lost 7 bases, with 12 bases between them. The CDR3 is made up of 12 amino acids. The germline gives CDR1 MDHEN, CDR2 SYDVKM. CDR3 region: CASTRVLNTQYF. CDR3 in DNA: TGTGCCAGCACTAGGGTTTTGAATACGCAGTATTTT. The full variable domain, completed using reference TRBV28 and TRBJ2-3, is DVKVTQSSRYLVKRTGEKVFLECVQDMDHENMFWYRQDPGLGLRLIYFSYDVKMKEKGDIPEGYSVSREKKERFSLILESASTNQTSMYLCASTRVLNTQYFGPGTRLTVL.

This clonotype appeared a few times. CDR3 loop: CSARENAGLAGYNEQFF. CDR3 in DNA: TGCAGTGCTAGAGAGAATGCCGGACTAGCGGGATACAATGAGCAGTTCTTC. The chain carries TRBV20-1 and TRBJ2-1, with 12 bases identical to TRBD2. V lost 0 bases to trimming and J lost 4 bases; unmatched junction nucleotides: 7. The CDR3 covers 17 residues. Germline CDR1 is DFQATT and CDR2 is SNEGSKA (reference sequence).

This clonotype was seen at least ten times. The chain couples TRBV7-2 to TRBJ2-3; D remains unclear. Germline V gene sequence: CDR1 SGHTA, CDR2 FQGNSA. Trimming took off 4 bases at V and 1 base at J, with 9 bases between the two ends. CDR3 length equals 14 residues. CDR3: CASSSSPGTDTQYF. The CDR3 nucleotides read TGTGCCAGCAGCTCTAGTCCAGGCACAGATACGCAGTATTTT.

The rearrangement links TRBV4-1 to TRBJ2-7; 7 bases map to TRBD2. The CDR3 is 13 residues long. The trim removed 4 bases at V and 7 bases at J, leaving 7 bases unmatched. Germline loops: CDR1 MGHRA, CDR2 YSYEKL. The CDR3, as DNA: TGCGCCAGCAGCCCTGAGCGGGACTGGGAGCAGTACTTC. Its protein product is CASSPERDWEQYF.

The chain links TRBV19 to TRBJ2-3; TRBD2 matches 10 bases. CDR3 length: 14 amino acids. J was trimmed by 6 bases and V by 6 bases; bases with no gene match: 6. Germline values: CDR1 LNHDA, CDR2 SQIVND (reference sequence). CDR3 amino acids: CASSLSGRLDTQYF. The CDR3 bases are TGTGCCAGTAGCCTTAGCGGGAGGCTGGATACGCAGTATTTT.

As concerns this clonotype: A read error may account for a junction end that differs from germline. The chain is built from TRBV27 and TRBJ2-7; possibly TRBD2 for D (6 bases). The end of the DNA aligns better with TRBJ2-1, so the J call may be wrong. The V gene's germline CDR1 is MNHEY and CDR2 SMNVEV (reference sequence). This CDR3 is 16 amino acids long. Here the CDR3 reads CAGAGLGAFLYYEQFF. The CDR3 bases are TGTGCCGGCGCGGGGCTCGGGGCCTTTCTCTACTATGAGCAGTTCTTC.

The chain carries TRBV20-1 and TRBJ2-4; 8 bases line up with TRBD1. The CDR3 covers 14 residues. With 6 bases clipped from V and 7 bases from J, the junction kept 11 bases outside the gene matches. Germline loops: CDR1 DFQATT, CDR2 SNEGSKA (reference sequence). CDR3 sequence: CSADREELVNIQYF. The CDR3 DNA follows: TGCAGTGCGGACAGGGAAGAACTAGTGAACATTCAGTACTTC.

Comments on this clonotype: A junction end diverges from the germline sequence, so it may reflect a read error. The chain recombines TRBV20-1 with TRBJ2-5; D is unclear. With the DNA end fitting TRBJ2-7 better, the J assignment may be wrong. The length of the CDR3 is 10 residues. Per germline, CDR1 DFQATT and CDR2 SNEGSKA (reference sequence). DNA for the CDR3: TGCAGGGCTAGGCGTAACGAGCAGTACTTC. Translated: CRARRNEQYF.

This clonotype was seen many times. The V and J genes are TRBV5-1 and TRBJ2-7, with D perhaps given as TRBD1 or TRBD2 (5 bases each). V was shortened by 0 bases and J by 7 bases, with 11 bases between the two germline ends. This CDR3 is built from 13 residues. CDR1 SGHRS and CDR2 YFSETQ come from the germline V gene. CDR3 in amino acids: CASSLAGAEEQYF. The CDR3 DNA reads as TGCGCCAGCAGCTTGGCCGGGGCGGAAGAGCAGTACTTC.

This chain connects TRBV25-1 to TRBJ1-5; 7 positions match TRBD1. The germline V gene has CDR1 MGHDK and CDR2 SYGVNS. This CDR3 is 14 amino acids long. V lost 5 bases, J lost 5 bases, and 6 bases stayed unmatched. The CDR3 loop is CASSLSTGHQPQHF. Here the CDR3 DNA reads TGTGCCAGCAGTCTTTCGACAGGGCATCAGCCCCAGCATTTT.

The J gene is TRBJ1-5, the V gene TRBV29-1, with TRBD1 as a possible D gene (6 bases). Per the germline V gene, CDR1 is SQVTM and CDR2 is ANQGSEA. Between the trimmed V and J ends, which lost 5 bases and 0 bases, there was a span of 14 bases. The CDR3 consists of 15 residues. The CDR3 DNA reads TGCAGCGTTACCTTACAGGGCTATAGCAATCAGCCCCAGCATTTT. This gives the protein CSVTLQGYSNQPQHF.

The V and J genes are TRBV12-3 or TRBV12-4 and TRBJ1-2; D is unclear. This CDR3 spans 13 amino acids. Trimming left V 3 bases short and J 2 bases short, with 7 bases between. As DNA, the CDR3 is TGTGCCAGCAGTTTTGAGACAAACTATGGCTACACCTTC. Its translation is CASSFETNYGYTF.

This clonotype was seen ten or more times. The chain links TRBV30 to TRBJ2-5; 7 bases match TRBD1. V lost 0 bases, J lost 5 bases, and 9 bases stayed unmatched. Germline CDR1 and CDR2: GTSNPN and SVGIG (reference sequence). This CDR3 has 15 amino acids. CDR3 in DNA: TGTGCCTGGAGTGTACTGAAGGGGGCCGGGGAGACCCAGTACTTC. Translating gives CAWSVLKGAGETQYF.